This T cell receptor beta chain was identified in a study of T cells after yellow fever vaccination. Of note for this clonotype: Its antigen is not known.

Study findings and constraints: Although most clonotypes did not, a small share appeared in both CD4 and CD8 compartments. Clones that expanded after primary vaccination mostly reappeared after the booster (roughly 95% CD4, around 87% CD8).

TCRdb called the 5' RACE reads again in MiXCR, with one record for every CDR3 protein. The repertoire holds hundreds of thousands of distinct CDR3 sequences, approximately 15% seen once, with over 12% in the top ten. The ends were cut back, 0 bases at V and 6 bases at J, with 10 bases in the middle. This CDR3 spans 13 amino acids. Germline V gene data show CDR1 as SGHKS and CDR2 as YYEKEE (reference sequence). Sequencing was performed on PBMCs, taken on the day of the yellow fever booster vaccination. The clonotype originates from a man between 25 and 39 years old who received the YFV17D yellow fever vaccine. The V gene is TRBV5-5, the J gene TRBJ2-7; no firm D call. The CDR3 DNA follows: TGTGCCAGCAGCTTGGATCTAGGAACCGAGCAGTACTTC. It codes for CASSLDLGTEQYF.